This T cell receptor (beta chain) was captured in a study of T cells after yellow fever vaccination. On the study more broadly: Low-cell-number fractions were prepared with SMART-Seq v4 Ultra Low Input.

This clonotype was recorded at least ten times. The CDR3 sequence is 14 residues long. V lost 4 bases, J lost 5 bases, and 6 bases stayed unmatched. Using its own MiXCR run on the 5' RACE reads, TCRdb lists one record per CDR3 protein. The repertoire holds about 240,000 distinct CDR3 sequences, with 3.6% as singletons. The specimen comprised PBMCs, sampled 15 days after the yellow fever booster vaccination. This receptor was obtained from a man aged 18 to 30 who received the YFV17D yellow fever vaccine. V usage is TRBV12-3 or TRBV12-4 and J usage is TRBJ2-3; 7 nucleotides agree with TRBD1. The CDR3 reads CASSSTGIIDTQYF. CDR3 in DNA: TGTGCCAGCAGTTCGACAGGGATTATAGATACGCAGTATTTT.